This T cell receptor (beta chain) was sequenced for a study of blood T cell repertoires in COVID-19. The wider study: COVID-19 samples, acute and convalescent, were from the United States, Italy and Spain. Sample material is recorded as cDNA or gDNA derived from T cells, B-cell-depleted T cells, or PBMCs.

Method: immunoSEQ multiplex PCR; TCRdb's copy keeps in-frame clones and lacks some. The sample holds 15,000 to 17,000 clones, 86% seen once. The CDR3 is 15 residues long. Germline V gene lookup returns CDR1 SGHTA and CDR2 FQGNSA. V lost 1 base and J 3 bases, leaving 12 bases between the germline ends. The sequencing input was peripheral blood. The origin of this receptor is a man aged 55 to 70 with acute or convalescent COVID-19. The J gene is TRBJ1-2, the V gene TRBV7-2; possible D gene TRBD1, 5 bases. The CDR3 region has the DNA TGTGCCAGCAGCTTAGTAACAGGCTTAGACTATGGCTACACCTTC. It is translated as CASSLVTGLDYGYTF.